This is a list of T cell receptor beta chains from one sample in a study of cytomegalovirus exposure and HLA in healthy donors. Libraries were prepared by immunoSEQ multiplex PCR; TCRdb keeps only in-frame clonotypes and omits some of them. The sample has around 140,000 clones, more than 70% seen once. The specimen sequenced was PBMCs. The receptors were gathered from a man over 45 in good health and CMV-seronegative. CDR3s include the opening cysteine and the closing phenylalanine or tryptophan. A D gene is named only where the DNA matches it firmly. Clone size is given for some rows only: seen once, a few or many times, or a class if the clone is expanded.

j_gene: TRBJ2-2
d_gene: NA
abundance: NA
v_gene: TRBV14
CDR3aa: CASSQDGIGAQYTGELFF
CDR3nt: TGTGCCAGCAGCCAAGATGGTATTGGGGCCCAGTACACCGGGGAGCTGTTTTTT

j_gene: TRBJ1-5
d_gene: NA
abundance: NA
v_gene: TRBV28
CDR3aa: CASRDGSRGNQPQHF
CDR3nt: TGTGCCAGCAGGGACGGGTCCCGAGGGAATCAGCCCCAGCATTTT

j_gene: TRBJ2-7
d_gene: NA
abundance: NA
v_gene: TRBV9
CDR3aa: CASSVDLATSYEQYF
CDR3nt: TGTGCCAGCAGCGTAGACTTAGCGACCTCCTACGAGCAGTACTTC

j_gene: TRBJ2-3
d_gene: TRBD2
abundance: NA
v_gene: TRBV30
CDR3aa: CAWSGTSGSDTQYF
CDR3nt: TGTGCCTGGAGTGGGACTAGTGGATCAGATACGCAGTATTTT

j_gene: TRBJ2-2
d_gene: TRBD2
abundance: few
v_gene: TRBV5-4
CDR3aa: CASSWGTSGRTGELFF
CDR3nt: TGTGCCAGCAGCTGGGGGACTAGCGGGAGGACCGGGGAGCTGTTTTTT

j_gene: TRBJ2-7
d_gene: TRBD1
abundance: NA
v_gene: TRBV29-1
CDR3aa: CSVEDGQGKNYEQYF
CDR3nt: TGCAGCGTTGAAGATGGACAGGGAAAAAACTACGAGCAGTACTTC

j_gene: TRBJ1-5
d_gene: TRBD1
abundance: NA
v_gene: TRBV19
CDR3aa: CASSIDTARGVQPQHF
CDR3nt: TGTGCCAGTAGTATAGATACAGCCAGGGGGGTCCAGCCCCAGCATTTT

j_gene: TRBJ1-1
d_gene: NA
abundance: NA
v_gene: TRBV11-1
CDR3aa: CASSSRGGPPEAFF
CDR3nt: TGTGCCAGCAGCTCTAGGGGGGGCCCTCCTGAAGCTTTCTTT

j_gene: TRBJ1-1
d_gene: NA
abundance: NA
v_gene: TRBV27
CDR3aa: CASSLSPLSTEAFF
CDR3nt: TGTGCCAGCAGTTTATCCCCGTTGAGCACTGAAGCTTTCTTT

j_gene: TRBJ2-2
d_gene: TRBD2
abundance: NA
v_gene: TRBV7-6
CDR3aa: CASSLVLAGGSGTGELFF
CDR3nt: TGTGCCAGCAGCTTAGTCCTAGCGGGAGGCAGCGGCACCGGGGAGCTGTTTTTT

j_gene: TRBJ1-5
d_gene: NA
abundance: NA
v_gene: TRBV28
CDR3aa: CASSLIDSNQPQHF
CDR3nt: TGTGCCAGCAGTTTAATAGATAGCAATCAGCCCCAGCATTTT

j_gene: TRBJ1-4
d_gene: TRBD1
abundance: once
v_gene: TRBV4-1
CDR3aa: CASSQGDRANEKLFF
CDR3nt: TGTGCCAGCAGCCAGGGGGACAGGGCTAATGAAAAACTGTTTTTT

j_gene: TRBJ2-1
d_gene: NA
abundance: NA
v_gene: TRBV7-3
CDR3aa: CASSPPARRNEQFF
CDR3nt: TGTGCCAGCAGCCCACCAGCGAGGCGGAATGAGCAGTTCTTC

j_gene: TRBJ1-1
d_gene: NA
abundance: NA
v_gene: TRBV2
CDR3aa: CASSDRGNTEAFF
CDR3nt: TGTGCCAGCAGTGACAGGGGGAACACTGAAGCTTTCTTT

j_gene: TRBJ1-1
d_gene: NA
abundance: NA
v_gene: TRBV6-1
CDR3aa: CATRGHRMNTEAFF
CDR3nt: TGTGCCACCAGAGGGCACAGGATGAACACTGAAGCTTTCTTT

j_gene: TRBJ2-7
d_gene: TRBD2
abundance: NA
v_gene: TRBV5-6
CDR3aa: CASSLGRGDRYEQYF
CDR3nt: TGTGCCAGCAGCTTGGGGCGGGGGGACCGCTACGAGCAGTACTTC

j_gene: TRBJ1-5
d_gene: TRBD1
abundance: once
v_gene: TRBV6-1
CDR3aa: CASSGQGAIGNQPQHF
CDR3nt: TGTGCCAGCAGTGGACAGGGGGCAATCGGCAATCAGCCCCAGCATTTT

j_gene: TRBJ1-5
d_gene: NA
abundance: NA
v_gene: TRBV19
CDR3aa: CASRTGNQPQHF
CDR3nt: TGTGCCAGTAGGACAGGTAATCAGCCCCAGCATTTT

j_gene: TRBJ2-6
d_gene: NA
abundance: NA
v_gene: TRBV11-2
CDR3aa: CASSSVPSGANVLTF
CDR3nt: TGTGCCAGCAGCAGCGTTCCCTCTGGGGCCAACGTCCTGACTTTC

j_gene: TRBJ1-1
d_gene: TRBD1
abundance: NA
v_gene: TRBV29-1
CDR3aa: CSSDRANTEAFF
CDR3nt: TGCAGCTCGGACAGGGCGAACACTGAAGCTTTCTTT

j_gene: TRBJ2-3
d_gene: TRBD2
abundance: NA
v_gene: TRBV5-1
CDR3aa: CASSFGLAGTTSTDTQYF
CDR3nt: TGCGCCAGCAGCTTCGGACTAGCGGGGACTACTAGCACAGATACGCAGTATTTT

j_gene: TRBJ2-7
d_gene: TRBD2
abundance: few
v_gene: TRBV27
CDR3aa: CASRGTSGGYEQYF
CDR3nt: TGTGCCAGCAGGGGGACTAGCGGGGGTTACGAGCAGTACTTC

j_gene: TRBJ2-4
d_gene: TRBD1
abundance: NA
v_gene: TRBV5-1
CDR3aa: CASSSPGQDLAKNIQYF
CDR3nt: TGCGCCAGCAGCTCCCCGGGACAGGACTTAGCCAAAAACATTCAGTACTTC

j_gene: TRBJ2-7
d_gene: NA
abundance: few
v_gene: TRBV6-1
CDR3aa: CASSELPGSYEQYF
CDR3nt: TGTGCCAGCAGTGAATTACCGGGAAGCTACGAGCAGTACTTC

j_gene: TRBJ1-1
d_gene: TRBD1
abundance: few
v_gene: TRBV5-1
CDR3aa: CASSSGQPNTEAFF
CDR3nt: TGCGCCAGCAGCTCGGGACAGCCTAACACTGAAGCTTTCTTT

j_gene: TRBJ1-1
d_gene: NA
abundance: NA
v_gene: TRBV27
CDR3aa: CASSITGINTEAFF
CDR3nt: TGTGCCAGCTCTATAACAGGGATAAACACTGAAGCTTTCTTT

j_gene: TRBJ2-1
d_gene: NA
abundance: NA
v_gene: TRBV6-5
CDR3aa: CATKPSAGSYNEQFF
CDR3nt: TGTGCCACCAAACCCTCCGCAGGGTCCTACAATGAGCAGTTCTTC

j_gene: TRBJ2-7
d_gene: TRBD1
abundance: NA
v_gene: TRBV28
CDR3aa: CASKFGGQGTHEQYF
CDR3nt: TGTGCCAGCAAATTCGGGGGACAGGGGACCCACGAGCAGTACTTC

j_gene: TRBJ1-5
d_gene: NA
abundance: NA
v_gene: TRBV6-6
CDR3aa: CASSHTGDISSQPQHF
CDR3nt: TGTGCCAGCAGCCACACCGGGGACATCAGTAGTCAGCCCCAGCATTTT

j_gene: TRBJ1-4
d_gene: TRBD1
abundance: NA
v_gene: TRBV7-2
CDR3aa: CASSSGQGAREKLFF
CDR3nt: TGTGCCAGCAGCTCTGGACAGGGGGCAAGGGAAAAACTGTTTTTT

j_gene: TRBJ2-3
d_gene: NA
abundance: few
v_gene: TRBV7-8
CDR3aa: CASCRVVGTDTQYF
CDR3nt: TGTGCCAGCTGCAGGGTAGTCGGCACAGATACGCAGTATTTT

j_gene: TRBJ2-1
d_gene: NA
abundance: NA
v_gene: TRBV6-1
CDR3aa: CASSEPRTGKSYNEQFF
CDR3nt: TGTGCCAGCAGTGAACCAAGGACGGGGAAATCCTACAATGAGCAGTTCTTC

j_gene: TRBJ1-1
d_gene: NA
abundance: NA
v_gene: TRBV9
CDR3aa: CASSVNALWGTEVFF
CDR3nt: TGTGCCAGCAGCGTAAATGCACTCTGGGGCACTGAAGTTTTCTTT

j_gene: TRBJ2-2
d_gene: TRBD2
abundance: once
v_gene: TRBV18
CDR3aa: CASSLASGTGELFF
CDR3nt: TGTGCCAGCTCACTGGCTAGCGGGACCGGGGAGCTGTTTTTT

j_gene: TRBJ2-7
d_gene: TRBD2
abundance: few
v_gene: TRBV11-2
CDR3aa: CASSLTSGRAYEQYF
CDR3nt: TGTGCCAGCAGCCTGACTAGCGGGAGGGCCTACGAGCAGTACTTC

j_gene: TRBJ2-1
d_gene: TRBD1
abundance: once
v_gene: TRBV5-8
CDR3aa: CASSPGQGQQFF
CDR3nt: TGTGCCAGCAGCCCCGGACAGGGACAGCAGTTCTTC

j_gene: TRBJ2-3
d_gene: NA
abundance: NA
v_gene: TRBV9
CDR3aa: CASSVASGSRDTQYF
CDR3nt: TGTGCCAGCAGCGTAGCGAGCGGCTCCAGGGATACGCAGTATTTT

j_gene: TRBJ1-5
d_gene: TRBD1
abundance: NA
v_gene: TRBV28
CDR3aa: CAISQGAYNQPQHF
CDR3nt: TGTGCCATATCTCAGGGGGCGTACAATCAGCCCCAGCATTTT

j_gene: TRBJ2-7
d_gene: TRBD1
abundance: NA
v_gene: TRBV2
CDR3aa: CASKKDRVTYEQYF
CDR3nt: TGTGCCAGCAAGAAAGACAGGGTGACCTACGAGCAGTACTTC

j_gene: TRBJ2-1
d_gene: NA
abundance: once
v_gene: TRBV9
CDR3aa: CASSVGASKPYNEQFF
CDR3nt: TGTGCCAGCAGCGTAGGGGCTAGCAAACCCTACAATGAGCAGTTCTTC

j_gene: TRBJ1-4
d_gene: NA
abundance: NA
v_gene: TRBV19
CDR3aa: CASSNLQASGRGEKLFF
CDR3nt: TGTGCCAGTAGTAACCTCCAGGCATCGGGCCGGGGTGAAAAACTGTTTTTT

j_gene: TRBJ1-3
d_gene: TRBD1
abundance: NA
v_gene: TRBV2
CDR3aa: CASSDRGRSGNTIYF
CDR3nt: TGTGCCAGCAGTGACAGGGGGCGATCTGGAAACACCATATATTTT

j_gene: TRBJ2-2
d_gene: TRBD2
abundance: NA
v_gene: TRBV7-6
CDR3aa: CASSSRLAGVTGELFF
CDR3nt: TGTGCCAGCAGCTCAAGACTAGCGGGAGTCACCGGGGAGCTGTTTTTT

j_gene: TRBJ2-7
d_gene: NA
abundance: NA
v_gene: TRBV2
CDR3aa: CASSGTPPDEQYF
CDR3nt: TGTGCCAGCTCCGGGACTCCTCCCGACGAGCAGTACTTC

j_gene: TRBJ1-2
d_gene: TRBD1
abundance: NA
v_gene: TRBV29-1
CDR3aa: CSVVTGTGNYRYTF
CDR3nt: TGCAGCGTTGTGACCGGGACAGGGAACTACCGCTACACCTTC

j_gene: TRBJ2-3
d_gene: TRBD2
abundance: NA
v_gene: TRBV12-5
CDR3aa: CASAPPGLAGTDTQYF
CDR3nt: TGTGCTAGTGCCCCCCCGGGACTAGCGGGCACAGATACGCAGTATTTT

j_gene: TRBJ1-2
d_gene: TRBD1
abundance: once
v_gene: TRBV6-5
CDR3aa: CASRRQGGGYTF
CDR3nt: TGTGCCAGCAGACGACAGGGGGGTGGCTACACCTTC